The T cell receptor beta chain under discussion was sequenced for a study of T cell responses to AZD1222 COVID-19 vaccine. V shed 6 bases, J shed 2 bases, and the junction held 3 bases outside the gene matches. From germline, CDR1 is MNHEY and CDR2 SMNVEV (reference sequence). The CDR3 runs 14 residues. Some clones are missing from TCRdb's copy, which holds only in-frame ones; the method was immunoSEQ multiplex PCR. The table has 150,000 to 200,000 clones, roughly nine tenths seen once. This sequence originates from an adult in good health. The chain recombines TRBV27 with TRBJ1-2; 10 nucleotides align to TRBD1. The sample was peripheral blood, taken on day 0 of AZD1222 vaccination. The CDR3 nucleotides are TGTGCCAGCAGGCGACAGGGGGCAAACTATGGCTACACCTTC. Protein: CASRRQGANYGYTF.